This TCR beta chain was recorded in a study of blood T cell repertoires in COVID-19. Authors' analysis steps: Estimation of nucleated cell counts was performed using reference gene primer amplification. Assay: immunoSEQ multiplex PCR; the TCRdb copy retains only in-frame clones and omits some. V, J and clone size are those of that table, while D and trimming were read from the DNA. The sample lists about 460,000 clones; less than 90% were seen once. CDR3 length: 15 amino acids. V shed 5 bases and J shed 4 bases, with 17 bases lying between them. Looked up from germline, CDR1 is SGHTA and CDR2 is FQGNSA.

The sequencing sample was made of PBMCs or T cells enriched from blood (not recorded which). V is TRBV7-2 and J is TRBJ1-2; perhaps TRBD1 as D (5 bases). The source of this sequence is a woman aged 55-69 years who had recovered from COVID-19. The CDR3 region is CASSPAGVLSYGYTF. Here the CDR3 DNA reads TGTGCCAGCAGCCCCGCGGGGGTCCTATCCTATGGCTACACCTTC.